The 24 T cell receptor beta chains in this list originate from one sample, sequenced in a study of T cells in Graves' hyperthyroidism and ophthalmopathy. What was amplified from RNA transcripts were TCR beta CDR3 regions. During a first-round RT-PCR of the TCR CDR3, the HTBI primer set was used. TCRdb used MiXCR to reprocess the multiplex PCR reads, holding one entry per CDR3 protein. The sample carries 300,000 to 400,000 distinct CDR3 sequences, 18% recorded once. The source material was blood. The receptor source for this set is a woman between 45 and 65 years old with Graves' hyperthyroidism.

This clonotype has a handful of counts. The chain links TRBV20-1 to TRBJ2-3, with D maybe TRBD1 (7 bases). Trimming removed 8 bases from V and 0 bases from J, with 21 bases in between. The CDR3 is made up of 16 amino acids. From germline, CDR1 is DFQATT and CDR2 SNEGSKA (reference sequence). CDR3 in amino acids: CSYEDLTGTSTDTQYF. The CDR3 DNA follows: TGCAGTTATGAAGACTTGACAGGGACTAGCACAGATACGCAGTATTTT.

The V and J genes are TRBV5-1 and TRBJ2-2; 9 bases are a match to TRBD2. The CDR3 is 19 residues long. Per the germline V gene, CDR1 is SGHRS and CDR2 is YFSETQ. V lost 4 bases, J lost 4 bases, and 17 bases stayed unmatched. CDR3 region: CASSAVSSGRGAFTGELFF. The CDR3 DNA follows: TGCGCCAGCAGCGCCGTCAGTAGCGGGAGAGGGGCGTTCACCGGGGAGCTGTTTTTT.

This clonotype was counted ten times or more. The chain uses TRBV5-1 and TRBJ1-4, with 7 bases lining up with TRBD1. Germline loops: CDR1 SGHRS, CDR2 YFSETQ. There are 14 residues in the CDR3. Trimming took 10 bases from V and 8 from J; bases not matched to a gene: 14. The CDR3 spells CAGKKGGAGEKLFF. DNA of the CDR3: TGCGCCGGAAAGAAAGGGGGCGCTGGGGAAAAACTGTTTTTT.

The chain recombines TRBV19 with TRBJ1-5; TRBD1 agrees at 8 bases. This CDR3 contains 16 residues. Germline CDR1 and CDR2: LNHDA and SQIVND (reference sequence). Trimming cost V 2 bases and J 6 bases; bases outside gene matches: 9. DNA of the CDR3: TGTGCCAGTAGTATAACTACCCACAGGGGGGTTCAGCCCCAGCATTTT. This gives the protein CASSITTHRGVQPQHF.

The V and J genes are TRBV14 and TRBJ2-3, with TRBD1 matching 8 bases. This CDR3 has 19 residues. CDR1 and CDR2 (germline): SGHDN, FVKESK. The V segment lost 3 bases and the J segment 0 bases; nucleotides outside the gene matches: 14. The CDR3 DNA reads as TGTGCCAGCAGCCACCACAGGGGGATGCAGATCGGAAGCACAGATACGCAGTATTTT. Translated: CASSHHRGMQIGSTDTQYF.

In this sample, this clonotype turned up a few times. The chain is built from TRBV20-1 and TRBJ2-3; 7 nucleotides align to TRBD2. CDR1 is DFQATT and CDR2 is SNEGSKA in the germline V gene (reference sequence). The ends lost 3 bases at V and 1 base at J; junction bases unmatched: 4. The CDR3 extends over 14 amino acids. The CDR3 here is CSASGRERTDTQYF. The CDR3 DNA reads as TGCAGTGCTAGCGGGCGGGAGCGCACAGATACGCAGTATTTT.

This clonotype was detected ten times or more. V and J are TRBV2 and TRBJ2-1; 14 bases line up with TRBD2. Germline values: CDR1 SNHLY, CDR2 FYNNEI. V gave up 6 bases and J gave up 7 bases; unmatched junction bases: 2. This CDR3 comprises 14 residues. The CDR3 bases are TGTGCCAGCAGGGGACTAGCGGGGGAAAATGAGCAGTTCTTC. Amino acids: CASRGLAGENEQFF.

The table lists this clonotype with many counts. CDR3 bases: TGTGCCTGGAGTGTACGTTCAGGGGATCATGGCTACACCTTC. Translating it yields CAWSVRSGDHGYTF. The chain couples TRBV30 to TRBJ1-2; D is possibly TRBD1 (6 bases). Germline V gene data show CDR1 as GTSNPN and CDR2 as SVGIG (reference sequence). The CDR3 is made up of 14 amino acids. Deletions cut 0 bases from V and 6 bases from J, with 14 bases between.

This clonotype was observed a handful of times. The V call is TRBV5-1, the J call TRBJ2-3; 8 positions agree with TRBD2. Germline V lookup: CDR1 SGHRS, CDR2 YFSETQ. This CDR3 is 15 amino acids long. The junction had 10 bases not matched to a gene; V was cut back by 4 bases and J by 6 bases. CDR3 region: CASSPGAGGQDTQYF. CDR3 sequence (DNA): TGCGCCAGCAGCCCCGGGGCGGGGGGTCAGGATACGCAGTATTTT.

CDR3 in DNA: TGTGCCAGCAGTTTAGGAGGATATCAGCTAAATTCACCCCTCCACTTT. Residues: CASSLGGYQLNSPLHF. This sequence joins TRBV12-3 or TRBV12-4 and TRBJ1-6; D is ambiguous. The CDR3 totals 16 residues. Trimming removed 1 base at V and 7 bases at J, with 14 bases between.

Details on this clonotype: Just one base apart from a much larger clone, this may be a read error. This chain connects TRBV2 to TRBJ2-1, with TRBD2 identical over 11 bases. Germline CDR1 reads SNHLY; CDR2 reads FYNNEI. This CDR3 is 14 amino acids long. The CDR3 DNA reads TGTGCCAAAACTAGCGGGGGTTCCTACAATGGGCAGTTCTTC. Translated, it gives CAKTSGGSYNGQFF.

In its sample, this clonotype was seen many times. The junction does not match germline at one end; this may be a read error. The chain carries TRBV6-5 and TRBJ1-1; no clear D gene. Per germline, CDR1 MNHEY and CDR2 SVGAGI. CDR3 size: 13 residues. CDR3 coding DNA: TGTGCCAGCAGTAACTCCCTGAACACTGAAGCTTTCTTT. The encoded protein is CASSNSLNTEAFF.

This clonotype was counted at least ten times. The chain joins TRBV29-1 to TRBJ2-3, with D hard to call. Trimming took off 0 bases at V and 2 bases at J, with 12 bases between the two ends. The germline V gene has CDR1 SQVTM and CDR2 ANQGSEA. The CDR3 runs 15 residues. For the CDR3, the DNA is TGCAGCGTTGAAGAATCCCAAATACCCACAGATACGCAGTATTTT. Residues: CSVEESQIPTDTQYF.

The table lists this clonotype with a few counts. This chain connects TRBV12-3 or TRBV12-4 to TRBJ2-6; no firm D call. The CDR3 totals 12 residues. With 6 bases removed from V and 4 bases from J, the gap between germline ends came to 4 bases. The CDR3 region has the DNA TGTGCCAGCAGCCCCGGGGCCAACGTCCTGACTTTC. Its translation is CASSPGANVLTF.

This clonotype turned up a few times. V usage is TRBV7-8 and J usage is TRBJ2-3; the match to TRBD2 covers 9 bases. Germline V gives CDR1 SGHVS, CDR2 FQNEAQ. This CDR3 comprises 16 residues. The V gene end was trimmed by 2 bases and the J gene end by 0 bases; junction bases not matched to a gene: 3. CDR3 DNA: TGTGCCAGCAGCTTACTAGCGGGGCGAAGCACAGATACGCAGTATTTT. Its translation is CASSLLAGRSTDTQYF.

This chain uses TRBV4-1 with TRBJ2-4; possibly TRBD2 for D (5 bases). V gave up 0 bases and J gave up 5 bases, with 5 bases separating them. The CDR3 sequence is 13 residues long. CDR1 is MGHRA and CDR2 is YSYEKL in the germline V gene. The CDR3 bases are TGCGCCAGCAGCCAAGACGGGGAAAACATTCAGTACTTC. Translated: CASSQDGENIQYF.

This clonotype turned up a few times. The rearrangement joins TRBV5-1 to TRBJ2-1, with D hard to call. V shed 0 bases and J shed 1 base, with 14 bases lying between them. The CDR3 extends over 17 amino acids. The germline V gene has CDR1 SGHRS and CDR2 YFSETQ. This CDR3 is CASSLGPDGRSYNEQFF. The CDR3 nucleotides are TGCGCCAGCAGCTTGGGTCCAGACGGCCGGTCCTACAATGAGCAGTTCTTC.

This clonotype was detected a few times. The J gene is TRBJ1-1, the V gene TRBV5-1; 8 bases map to TRBD1. V shed 6 bases and J 4 bases; nucleotides not matched to a gene: 8. Per germline, CDR1 SGHRS and CDR2 YFSETQ. This CDR3 is built from 14 residues. The CDR3 DNA reads TGCGCCAGCACCCTAGGACAGGGTGTCACTGAAGCTTTCTTT. As protein: CASTLGQGVTEAFF.

This clonotype was observed once. The chain employs TRBV5-1 and TRBJ1-1, with 12 bases aligning to TRBD1. CDR1 and CDR2 (germline): SGHRS, YFSETQ. The CDR3 runs to 14 residues. V lost 4 bases to trimming and J lost 7 bases; unmatched junction nucleotides: 5. CDR3 sequence: CASSRGQGAVEAFF. CDR3 coding DNA: TGCGCCAGCAGCAGGGGACAGGGGGCTGTTGAAGCTTTCTTT.

V and J are TRBV2 and TRBJ2-7, with D unclear. The CDR3 sequence is 10 residues long. The V and J ends lost 6 bases and 4 bases respectively, with 4 bases between them. The V gene's germline CDR1 is SNHLY and CDR2 FYNNEI. CDR3 DNA: TGTGCCAGCAGCCTGTACGAGCAGTACTTC. It specifies CASSLYEQYF.

This clonotype has ten or more counts. V is TRBV2 and J is TRBJ2-7; the D gene is possibly TRBD2 (6 bases). Trimming shortened V by 2 bases and J by 7 bases, and 18 bases separated the two germline ends. There are 15 residues in the CDR3. Germline CDR1 reads SNHLY; CDR2 reads FYNNEI. CDR3 amino acids: CASSEFAGSFWEQYV. The CDR3, as DNA: TGTGCCAGCAGTGAATTTGCGGGATCCTTCTGGGAGCAGTACGTC.

The rearrangement joins TRBV5-6 to TRBJ2-1; no clear D. CDR3 length: 12 residues. Germline-derived CDR1 and CDR2 are SGHDT and YYEEEE. V dropped 0 bases and J dropped 9 bases, with 7 bases sitting between them. For the CDR3, the DNA is TGTGCCAGCAGCTTGGAGGTCGGTGAGCAGTTCTTC. This codes for CASSLEVGEQFF.

This clonotype was observed many times. The chain carries TRBV6-1 and TRBJ2-4, with 7 bases fitting TRBD1. Germline assignment: CDR1 MNHNS and CDR2 SASEGT. The V and J ends lost 5 bases and 9 bases, in that order; junction bases with no gene match: 7. The CDR3 sequence is 13 residues long. The chain's CDR3 is CASSTTGEGIQYF. For the CDR3, the DNA is TGTGCCAGCAGTACAACAGGGGAAGGCATTCAGTACTTC.

There are many counts of this clonotype. This chain joins TRBV4-1 and TRBJ1-6, with TRBD1 as a possible D gene (6 bases). The germline V gene encodes CDR1 MGHRA and CDR2 YSYEKL. This CDR3 region has 13 residues. Trimming pared 6 bases from V and 13 bases from J, leaving 16 bases between. CDR3 coding DNA: TGCGCCAGCAGTTTCGGACAGTTGGAGCCCCTCCACTTT. Translating gives CASSFGQLEPLHF.